This T cell receptor beta chain was recovered during a study of blood T cell repertoires in COVID-19. The method was immunoSEQ multiplex PCR; TCRdb's version includes in-frame clones alone and lacks a portion of them. The table includes around 100,000 clones, just under 80% detected once. Source material: peripheral blood. The clonotype comes from a man in his 70s with active or convalescent COVID-19.

CDR3 sequence: CASSLTPSGTGDEQYF. CDR3 nucleotides: TGCGCCAGCAGCTTGACTCCCTCCGGGACAGGGGACGAGCAGTACTTC. This chain uses TRBV5-1 with TRBJ2-7, with 10 bases that match TRBD1. V shed 1 base, J shed 5 bases, and the junction held 9 bases outside the gene matches. Germline lookup yields CDR1 SGHRS and CDR2 YFSETQ. This CDR3 contains 16 residues. The variable domain in full, with the rest retrieved from reference TRBV5-1 and TRBJ2-7, is KAGVTQTPRYLIKTRGQQVTLSCSPISGHRSVSWYQQTPGQGLQFLFEYFSETQRNKGNFPGRFSGRQFSNSRSEMNVSTLELGDSALYLCASSLTPSGTGDEQYFGPGTRLTVT.